One TCR beta chain is described in this entry. The clone's antigen remains unknown. The sample holds no much larger clone one base away, and base qualities are not on file. Library preparation employed the immunoSEQ multiplex PCR assay. The multiplex PCR relied on a mix of 60 forward primers for TCR Vbeta segments and 13 reverse primers for TCR Jbeta segments. Amplification of the CDR3 region of rearranged TCR beta genes was performed with a multiplex PCR assay on genomic DNA. On the Illumina HiSeq System, the amplified TCR beta libraries were sequenced as 87-base-pair reads. On the authors' methods: In a later analysis, approximately 74 million unique TCR beta chains were counted across the 650 to 700 repertoires, and around 10 million of these chains were shared by at least two donors. A nearest-neighbor algorithm error-corrected the raw reads and collapsed the reads into unique sequences, merging closely related sequences to remove PCR and sequencing errors. Alignment of CDR3 sequences to IMGT reference sequences was used to assign V, D and J gene segments. For a sequence to be retained, at least a six-nucleotide match to both a V gene segment and a J gene segment was required. Rearrangements were classified as productive when the CDR3 lacked stop codons and remained in frame with V and J, and all other rearrangements were classified as non-productive. Following IMGT convention, CDR3 was defined as the stretch from the second conserved V-encoded cysteine up to the conserved J-encoded phenylalanine. The earlier analysis of about 530 of the donors excluded any sequence lacking an unambiguous match to a single V gene segment. In an earlier analysis of about 590 of the donors, a V segment was called functional when productive rearrangements were above 56.7%, and segregating when the standard deviation between donors exceeded 5%. A statistical classification framework was developed to diagnose cytomegalovirus status using the catalog of TCR beta chain sequences. A later analysis assigned V and J genes by comparing TCR nucleotide sequences with IMGT/GENE-DB human TR gene sequences. Using the TCRdist pipeline, a later analysis assigned CDR3 sequences along with most-parsimonious VDJ recombination scenarios. In a later analysis, each TCR beta chain was defined by its CDR3 amino acid sequence together with its V-gene family, and reads without a unique V-gene family were excluded. In a later analysis, fewer than 600 highly shared, low-generation-probability nucleotide sequences were removed to address suspected cross-contamination and a sequencing artifact. A later analysis calculated a clonal expansion index for each public chain from normalized within-repertoire ranks of inferred template counts. In a later analysis, generation probabilities were computed with a VDJ recombination model fitted to out-of-frame rearrangements, and the resulting probabilities were checked against IGoR. In a later analysis, hypergeometric tests were used to score TCR-TCR, TCR-HLA and TCR-CMV co-occurrence, with a repertoire-size bias correction applied to TCR pairs. To estimate false discovery rates, a later analysis permuted the HLA or CMV assignments 20 times. A later analysis grouped co-occurring TCRs with DBSCAN, adding TCRdist sequence similarity when clustering within HLA-allele-positive subsets. For co-occurrence clustering, repertoires with fewer than 30,000 or more than 120,000 public chains were excluded, along with roughly five repertoires with anomalous nucleotide sharing. In TCRdb, the immuneACCESS table is reduced to in-frame sequences with V and J assigned. These tables do not hold every clone; where another copy was compared, an unresolved V gene accounts for under half, and the others remain unexplained. D and trimming come from the DNA, and the V and J calls and clone size come from that table. The sample table records more than 110,000 clones; roughly three quarters of these occur just once. Jointly, the top ten make up approximately 4% of the sample.

In total, approximately 690 healthy bone marrow donors made up the cohort. At the time of sampling, all cohort members were nominally healthy, though unrecorded immune exposures were likely present. The donor tested CMV seronegative, placing the donor among the roughly 340 seronegative members of the cohort. Every donor gave a peripheral blood sample, and the peripheral blood mononuclear cells from that sample were used for TCR beta sequencing. The Qiagen DNeasy Blood Extraction Kit was used to extract genomic DNA from the blood cell samples. These data come from a study of cytomegalovirus exposure and HLA in healthy donors (TCRdb year 2017). Context from the whole study: An earlier analysis of roughly 630 of the donors reported 276 Gb of sequence data and more than 90 million unique TCR beta sequences from about 179 million T cells. Around 330 gigabases of sequencing data and around 80 million unique TCR sequences made up an early release that covered 500 to 650 HLA-typed donors. Of the roughly 400 genotyped donors, approximately 83% fell in the genetic ancestry cluster associated with self-reported Caucasian donors. The study was designed to test whether signatures of past pathogen exposure could be identified by cataloging public T cell receptors. Using immunosequencing, the study profiled T cell repertoires from 550 to 750 subjects and related those repertoires to cytomegalovirus serostatus. A separate validation cohort of 100 to 150 different subjects was used in addition to the approximately 640-subject first cohort. To predict cytomegalovirus infection status, the study combined high-throughput TCR immunosequencing, statistical association of individual TCRs with disease status, and machine learning. A later analysis re-examined previously published TCR beta repertoires from just over 650 donors and added high-resolution HLA genotyping to investigate patterns of TCR occurrence. Rather than drawing on any new phenotypic data, the later analysis identified candidate immune exposures from TCR beta sequences and the way those sequences occurred across donors. To decide whether each TCR beta V gene segment behaved as functional or pseudogenic, an earlier analysis of fewer than 750 of the donors relied on high-throughput TCR beta sequencing. Donor age, sex, ethnicity and CMV serostatus were compiled alongside the repertoire data. Genome-wide SNP genotypes for about 60% of the roughly 670 donors were used in a later genetic analysis, which treated that subset as a discovery cohort. Every discovery cohort repertoire had been produced on one sequencing platform. HLA typing covered class I and class II loci at four-digit resolution. Typing coverage differed by locus: A, B, C, DRB1 and DQB1 were typed in roughly 629-630 donors, DQA1 in about 500, DPA1 in around 600, and DPB1 in just under 490. Because of strong linkage in the cohort, roughly five DR-DQ haplotypes were treated as single units for association and clustering. Across about 380 genotyped donors of the cohort, an average of roughly 230,000 unique TCR beta nucleotide sequences per donor were sequenced, and approximately 17% of those sequences were non-productive.

What the authors observed across the whole study: A group of highly shared sequence variants was considered likely to be a technical artifact of the sequencing pipeline. In vitro tests confirmed that three of the cytomegalovirus-associated TCR beta chains recognize cytomegalovirus antigens. In a later analysis, around 17,000 TCR beta sequences were associated with specific HLA alleles at a false discovery rate of 0.05. When HLA alleles, especially DR and DQ, strongly co-occurred, attributing TCR associations to individual alleles was difficult. The earlier analysis of a few hundred of the donors excluded roughly 17 rarely observed V segments, including chromosome 9 orphons, because counts were too low. Linkage disequilibrium might explain the correlated functional status among segregating V segments, but an unknown experimental factor could not be excluded. While some public TCRs were present in many individuals, most TCR sequences turned up only very rarely across donors. A further reported finding was that TCR beta sequences accurately predicted the HLA-A and HLA-B alleles for most subjects in the first cohort. In an earlier analysis of approximately 590 of the donors, most TCR beta V segments appeared in productive rearrangements about 90% or about 30% of the time, broadly matching IMGT annotations. In a later genetic analysis, fewer N-insertions in productive TCRs were reported among donors in an Asian-associated ancestry cluster than the roughly 700-donor mean. Compared with equally common non-associated chains, HLA-associated TCR beta chains in a later analysis were more clonally expanded and had lower generation probabilities. Because HLA typing was missing for some donors at each locus, association tests included only the typed subset. In a later genetic analysis, a missense DCLRE1C variant was associated with V-gene and J-gene trimming of TCR beta chains, and the association was replicated in an independent cohort. The authors suggested that the approach could potentially be extended to other disease states and immunological phenotypes. According to a later analysis, most CMV-associated TCR beta chains appeared to be HLA-restricted, and the HLA associations seemed to be driven largely by CMV exposure. The presence/absence analyses assumed that sequencing depth was roughly uniform across donors, and that assumption may not be true. A later analysis found that TCR association rates varied across HLA loci, with DRB1 alleles showing the most associated TCRs and HLA-C alleles the fewest. Some IMGT-functional V segments, including TRBV6-2 and TRBV6-3, could not be told apart with the 87-base-pair reads, so those segments were excluded. Several of the top co-occurrence clusters appeared to be linked to parvovirus B19, influenza, CMV and Epstein-Barr virus, according to a later analysis. The only immune exposure information available for the cohort was CMV serostatus. A total of fewer than 200 TCR beta chains were listed by the study as associated with cytomegalovirus. The cohort was sequenced for TCR beta chains only, and without alpha or paired-chain data the features that could be detected were limited. Cytomegalovirus status was reported to be diagnosed by the classifier with high specificity and sensitivity in both the original and validation cohorts.

V is cut back by 2 bases and J by 7 bases, with 8 bases in the junction unmatched. Inclusive of the bounding cysteine and phenylalanine, the CDR3 is 15 residues long. This entry keeps only the CDR3 DNA: 45 bases, framed from base 1. CDR1 SGHKS and CDR2 YYEKEE were looked up in the germline V gene (reference sequence). What was sequenced was PBMCs. The receptor's source is a man aged 18 to 30 in good health and CMV-seronegative. The rearrangement joined TRBV5-5 to TRBJ1-4; 7 nucleotides in the junction match TRBD1. The CDR3 sequence is CASSFANRGSEKLFF. The DNA reads as follows: TGTGCCAGCAGCTTTGCGAACAGGGGAAGTGAAAAACTGTTTTTT.